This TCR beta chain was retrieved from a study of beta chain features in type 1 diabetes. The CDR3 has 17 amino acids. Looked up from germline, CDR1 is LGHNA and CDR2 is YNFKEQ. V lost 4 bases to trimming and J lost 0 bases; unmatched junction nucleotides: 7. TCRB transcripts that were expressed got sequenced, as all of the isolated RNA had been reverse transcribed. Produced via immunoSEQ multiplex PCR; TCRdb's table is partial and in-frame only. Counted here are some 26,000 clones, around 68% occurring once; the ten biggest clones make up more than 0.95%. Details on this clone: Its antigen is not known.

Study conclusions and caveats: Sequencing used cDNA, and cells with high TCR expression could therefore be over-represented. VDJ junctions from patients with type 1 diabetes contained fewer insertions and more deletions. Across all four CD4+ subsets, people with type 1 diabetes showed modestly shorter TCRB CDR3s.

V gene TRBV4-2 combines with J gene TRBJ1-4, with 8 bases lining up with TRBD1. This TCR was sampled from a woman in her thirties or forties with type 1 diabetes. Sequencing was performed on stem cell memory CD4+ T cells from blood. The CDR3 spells CASSRTGTDSTNEKLFF. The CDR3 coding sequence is TGTGCCAGCAGCCGGACAGGGACGGACTCAACTAATGAAAAACTGTTTTTT.